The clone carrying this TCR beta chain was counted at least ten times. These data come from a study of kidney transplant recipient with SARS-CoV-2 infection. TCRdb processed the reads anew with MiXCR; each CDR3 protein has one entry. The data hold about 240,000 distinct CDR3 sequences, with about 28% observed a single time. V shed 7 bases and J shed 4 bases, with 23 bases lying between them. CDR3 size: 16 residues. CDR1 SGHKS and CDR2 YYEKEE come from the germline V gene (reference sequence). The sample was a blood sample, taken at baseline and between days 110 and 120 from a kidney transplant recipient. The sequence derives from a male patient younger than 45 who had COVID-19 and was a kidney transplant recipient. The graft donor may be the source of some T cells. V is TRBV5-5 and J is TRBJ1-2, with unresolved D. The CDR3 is CASLEGVSRKTYGYTF. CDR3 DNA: TGTGCCAGCCTTGAGGGTGTCTCGCGAAAGACCTATGGCTACACCTTC.